The present TCR beta chain was sequenced within a study of beta chain features in type 1 diabetes. Whole-study findings and limits: For type 1 diabetes patients, VDJ junctions showed fewer insertions and more deletions. It was not settled here whether HLA type affects TCRB rearrangement.

This clone has only a few counts. Its antigen is still unknown. The entirety of the isolated RNA underwent reverse transcription, so expressed TCRB transcripts were sequenced. Stem cell-like memory T cell samples averaged about 1 million reads. The assay was immunoSEQ multiplex PCR, and TCRdb's table has in-frame clones only and misses some. The profile shows tens of thousands of clones, about a third of them singletons. This TCR came from a woman aged 18 to 35 in good health. Sequences were obtained from stem cell memory CD4+ T cells from blood.

CDR3 protein: CASSFRLENNEQFF. DNA for the CDR3: TGTGCCAGCAGCTTCCGGCTAGAAAACAATGAGCAGTTCTTC. The chain employs TRBV5-4 and TRBJ2-1, with D unclear. The CDR3 consists of 14 residues. The V gene lost 2 bases and the J gene lost 5 bases, with 11 bases spanning the gap. Germline lookup yields CDR1 SGHNT and CDR2 YYREEE (reference sequence). The variable domain in full, completed from reference TRBV5-4 and TRBJ2-1, reads ETGVTQSPTHLIKTRGQQVTLRCSSQSGHNTVSWYQQALGQGPQFIFQYYREEENGRGNFPPRFSGLQFPNYSSELNVNALELDDSALYLCASSFRLENNEQFFGPGTRLTVL.